The 16 T cell receptor beta chains below all came from one sample that was sequenced in a study of T-cell reconstitution after alpha-beta-depleted transplantation in children. Using unique molecular identifiers, the investigators prepared the TCRbeta library. TCRdb re-analysed the PCR reads in MiXCR, keeping a single row per CDR3 protein. The sample consists of approximately 430,000 distinct CDR3 sequences, under 20% of them appearing once. The sample here was PBMCs, mostly from graft donor cells, taken 360 days after TCRalphabeta/CD19-depleted stem cell transplant. These receptors were taken from a boy younger than two who had a stem cell transplant for Wiskott-Aldrich syndrome, so the T cells may come from the graft donor.

This rearrangement joins TRBV6-1 to TRBJ2-1; 7 bases match TRBD1. V lost 6 bases and J lost 0; bases outside the gene matches: 5. The CDR3 consists of 15 residues. Germline assignment: CDR1 MNHNS and CDR2 SASEGT. CDR3 residues: CASREDRSSYNEQFF. The CDR3 coding sequence is TGTGCCAGCAGAGAGGACAGGAGCTCCTACAATGAGCAGTTCTTC.

This chain links TRBV14 with TRBJ2-2; 10 nucleotides match TRBD2. The CDR3 sequence is 19 residues long. CDR1 is SGHDN and CDR2 is FVKESK in the germline V gene. The V and J ends lost 3 bases and 4 bases, in that order; junction bases with no gene match: 14. As DNA, the CDR3 is TGTGCCAGCAGCCAGTCAAGTCCTAGCGGGAGAGGGAGCACCGGGGAGCTGTTTTTT. Protein: CASSQSSPSGRGSTGELFF. Based on the CDR3 plus reference TRBV14 and TRBJ2-2, the full variable domain is EAGVTQFPSHSVIEKGQTVTLRCDPISGHDNLYWYRRVMGKEIKFLLHFVKESKQDESGMPNNRFLAERTGGTYSTLKVQPAELEDSGVYFCASSQSSPSGRGSTGELFFGEGSRLTVL.

There are a few counts of this clonotype. V is TRBV10-3 and J is TRBJ2-7, with D possibly matching TRBD1 (5 bases). CDR1 is ENHRY, CDR2 SYGVKD, per germline. This CDR3 region has 13 residues. The V and J ends lost 6 bases and 4 bases respectively, with 13 bases between them. CDR3 coding DNA: TGTGCCATCAGGCAAAACAGGATTTACGAGCAGTACTTC. Protein: CAIRQNRIYEQYF.

This sequence joins TRBV20-1 and TRBJ1-2, with D perhaps TRBD1 (6 bases). Trimming left V 1 base short and J 13 bases short, with 16 bases between. This CDR3 comprises 12 residues. The germline V gene has CDR1 DFQATT and CDR2 SNEGSKA (reference sequence). The CDR3 DNA reads TGCAGTGCTAGAGCTAACAGGGCCTCCTTCACCTTC. Amino acid sequence: CSARANRASFTF.

This chain joins TRBV4-2 and TRBJ2-1, with D unclear. The CDR3 is 14 residues long. Germline CDR1 LGHNA, CDR2 YNFKEQ. Trimming shortened V by 1 base and J by 6 bases, and 10 bases separated the two germline ends. The CDR3 region is CASSQVGMGNEQFF. CDR3 in DNA: TGTGCCAGCAGCCAAGTGGGTATGGGCAATGAGCAGTTCTTC.

The chain employs TRBV7-6 and TRBJ1-6; D possibly corresponds to TRBD1 (5 bases). The germline V and J ends were trimmed by 5 bases and 7 bases, with 18 bases remaining between them. The CDR3 is 16 amino acids. Germline CDR1 reads SGHVS; CDR2 reads FNYEAQ. The CDR3 sequence: CASSQSHGGWNSPLHF. The CDR3 nucleotides are TGTGCCAGCAGCCAATCTCATGGGGGGTGGAATTCACCCCTCCACTTT.

This clonotype was counted many times. V and J are TRBV29-1 and TRBJ2-5; a weak D match, TRBD2 (6 bases). Germline CDR1 is SQVTM and CDR2 is ANQGSEA. The CDR3 is made up of 15 amino acids. With 3 bases removed from V and 3 bases from J, the gap between germline ends came to 17 bases. This CDR3 reads CSVDLLARGKETQYF. The DNA for the CDR3 is TGCAGCGTTGACTTACTGGCCCGGGGGAAAGAGACCCAGTACTTC.

The sample holds a few counts of this clonotype. The chain carries TRBV12-5 and TRBJ2-1; D may match TRBD1 or TRBD2 (5 bases each). The CDR3 is made up of 17 amino acids. Trimming cost V 2 bases and J 2 bases, with 16 bases left between them. Germline CDR1 reads LGHNT; CDR2 reads FRNRAP. The CDR3 sequence is CASGLTLGTRTYNEQFF. The CDR3 DNA reads as TGTGCTAGTGGTTTGACACTAGGGACCCGGACCTACAATGAGCAGTTCTTC. Full variable domain (outside the CDR3, taken from reference TRBV12-5 and TRBJ2-1): DARVTQTPRHKVTEMGQEVTMRCQPILGHNTVFWYRQTMMQGLELLAYFRNRAPLDDSGMPKDRFSAEMPDATLATLKIQPSEPRDSAVYFCASGLTLGTRTYNEQFFGPGTRLTVL.

Ten or more counts support this clonotype. The chain is built from TRBV12-3 or TRBV12-4 and TRBJ2-1; 12 nucleotides agree with TRBD2. The CDR3 is 15 residues long. The V segment lost 6 bases and the J segment 7 bases; nucleotides outside the gene matches: 7. In nucleotides, the CDR3 is TGTGCCAGCAGACCTAAAGGACTAGCGGGGAATGAGCAGTTCTTC. Translating it yields CASRPKGLAGNEQFF.

This clonotype was observed many times. The chain joins TRBV20-1 to TRBJ2-5; 10 bases map to TRBD2. The CDR3 is made up of 15 amino acids. The germline V gene encodes CDR1 DFQATT and CDR2 SNEGSKA (reference sequence). V was clipped by 5 bases and J by 4 bases; unmatched bases: 10. This CDR3 is CSAPSGGAALETQYF. The CDR3 coding sequence is TGCAGTGCTCCAAGCGGGGGGGCCGCCCTAGAGACCCAGTACTTC.

The rearrangement links TRBV5-8 to TRBJ2-7, with TRBD2 identical over 8 bases. V was pared by 4 bases and J by 0 bases, with 12 bases of the junction left unmatched. CDR1 and CDR2 (germline): SGHTS, YDEGEE. This CDR3 has 17 amino acids. CDR3 sequence reads: CASSLTESGSGSYEQYF. Written as DNA, the CDR3 is TGTGCCAGCAGCCTGACCGAAAGCGGGAGCGGCTCCTACGAGCAGTACTTC.

This clonotype was seen a handful of times. This chain joins TRBV24-1 and TRBJ2-5; 9 positions match TRBD2. Germline V lookup: CDR1 KGHDR, CDR2 SFDVKD. V was pared by 2 bases and J by 1 base, with 7 bases of the junction left unmatched. This CDR3 comprises 17 residues. The CDR3 coding sequence is TGTGCCACCAGTGATTCCCTTGGACTAGCGCTCCAAGAGACCCAGTACTTC. It specifies CATSDSLGLALQETQYF.

The chain employs TRBV28 and TRBJ2-5, with D unclear. The V gene lost 1 base and the J gene lost 7 bases, with 28 bases spanning the gap. Germline CDR1 and CDR2: MDHEN and SYDVKM. This CDR3 comprises 19 residues. The CDR3, as DNA: TGTGCCAGCAGTTTATTCTGGTTCCCGCCCCGAGAGAGAGTGTGGACCCAGTACTTC. This gives the protein CASSLFWFPPRERVWTQYF.

This chain joins TRBV24-1 and TRBJ2-1; either TRBD1 or TRBD2 may fit D (5 bases each). This CDR3 is 15 amino acids long. Germline loops: CDR1 KGHDR, CDR2 SFDVKD. Trimming removed 5 bases at V and 0 bases at J, with 10 bases between. The CDR3 coding sequence is TGTGCCACCAGTGGGGGGAAGAGCTCCTACAATGAGCAGTTCTTC. It codes for CATSGGKSSYNEQFF.

In its sample, this clonotype was seen a few times. This chain connects TRBV4-3 to TRBJ2-7; 9 nucleotides agree with TRBD1. Losses at the gene ends were 4 bases for V and 5 bases for J; bases not matched to a gene: 6. Per the germline V gene, CDR1 is LGHNA and CDR2 is YSLEER. The CDR3 covers 14 residues. CDR3 sequence: CASSRDRAVDEQYF. The CDR3 nucleotides are TGCGCCAGCAGCCGGGACAGGGCGGTGGACGAGCAGTACTTC.

The chain carries TRBV29-1 and TRBJ1-2; 8 positions match TRBD1. The CDR3 sequence is 14 residues long. CDR1 SQVTM and CDR2 ANQGSEA come from the germline V gene. The V and J ends lost 4 bases and 5 bases, in that order; junction bases with no gene match: 9. Written as DNA, the CDR3 is TGCAGCGTTGGCCCGGACAGGGACTTTTATGGCTACACCTTC. It encodes CSVGPDRDFYGYTF.